This is a list of T cell receptor beta chains from one sample in a study of CD8+CD57+ T cells in acquired aplastic anemia. MiXCR was run by TCRdb on the reads, yielding one entry per CDR3 protein. The sample yields some 200,000 distinct CDR3 sequences, over 60% seen once. The sample taken for sequencing was sorted CD4+, CD8+, or CD8+CD57+ T cells (not recorded which) from PBMCs. These receptors originate from a human donor in good health. CDR3s include the opening cysteine and the closing phenylalanine or tryptophan. A D gene is named only where the DNA matches it firmly.

CDR3 length	D gene	V gene	CDR3 protein
16	NA	TRBV20-1	CSARAGGSSYNSPLHF
15	TRBD1	TRBV6-5	CASSGSTGDRYGYTF
17	NA	TRBV3-1	CASSQGWGGQDFNEQFF
13	NA	TRBV5-1	CASSLATNNEQYF
17	TRBD2	TRBV11-3	CASSFPRTSGSPETQYF
16	TRBD1	TRBV19	CASSLIDRAAGYTIYF
15	NA	TRBV5-4	CASSLVAGPGNEQFF
14	TRBD2	TRBV10-3	CAIKTSGGMYEQYF
16	TRBD2	TRBV7-8	CASSLTSGGAKNEQFF
14	TRBD2	TRBV12-3/TRBV12-4	CASSLWTSGGFLYF
14	NA	TRBV2	CAKSRSGAGGELFF
13	NA	TRBV20-1	CSASTGEAGELFF
11	NA	TRBV12-3/TRBV12-4	CANDKGGTQYF
17	NA	TRBV19	CASSIVGQSGPRNTIYF
14	NA	TRBV5-1	CASEDGSSTDTQYF
15	TRBD2	TRBV7-7	CASSLVGGDYNEQFF
15	TRBD2	TRBV19	CASSIGGLGGYEQYF
15	TRBD1	TRBV20-1	CSARGRPGQVYEQYF
14	NA	TRBV5-1	CASSSDRQFYEQYF
14	NA	TRBV5-1	CASTLRASEGEQYF
16	NA	TRBV25-1	CASSPGTLPRHQPQHF
14	NA	TRBV7-2	CASSLVVAVNEQFF
14	TRBD1	TRBV2	CASSGQGGSYEQYF
14	NA	TRBV19	CASSIWQGSDGYTF
13	TRBD1	TRBV20-1	CSAPMDRGNEQFF
13	NA	TRBV7-9	CASRGGGAAGYTF
13	TRBD1	TRBV29-1	CSVDDRGSDTQYF
16	TRBD1	TRBV7-9	CASSEGQGPGAYEQYF
15	TRBD2	TRBV7-9	CASSLAFSGTYEQYF
12	NA	TRBV29-1	CSVEDAGYGYTF
10	NA	TRBV20-1	CSARGPGYTF
13	NA	TRBV7-6	CDSSLMGSYEHYF
17	NA	TRBV7-6	CASSPERGEPMNTEAFF
17	TRBD2	TRBV4-1	CASSQAQLAGGGNEQFF
13	NA	TRBV7-2	CASSAQEGTPVFF
14	NA	TRBV7-8	CASSLSRGGEKLFF
12	NA	TRBV5-1	CASSMDGAEAFF
12	NA	TRBV10-2	CATRPGVHEQYF
15	NA	TRBV10-3	CATSGKGPSGNTIYF
18	NA	TRBV7-6	CASSLAVGGGSAAETQYF
13	NA	TRBV6-2/TRBV6-3	CASSYMWGTEAFF
16	NA	TRBV4-3	CASSQSRTDANTEAFF
11	NA	TRBV7-8	CASSKSFEQFF
17	TRBD2	TRBV7-6	CASSYLLAGGTANEQFF
13	NA	TRBV19	CASSGVSYNEQFF
13	NA	TRBV25-1	CASSALGGLGYTF
12	NA	TRBV6-5	CASRSRFYEQYF
15	TRBD2	TRBV15	CATSATSGVQETQYF